This T cell receptor beta chain was captured in a study of T-cell reconstitution after alpha-beta-depleted transplantation in children. This clonotype was detected many times. V shed 4 bases, J shed 4 bases, and the junction held 4 bases outside the gene matches. The CDR3 extends over 13 amino acids. Unique molecular identifiers were used in preparing the TCRbeta library. TCRdb used MiXCR to reprocess the PCR reads, holding one entry per CDR3 protein. The table lists hundreds of thousands of distinct CDR3 sequences, roughly 8.2% of them singletons, with 5% to 8% in the top ten. The chain is built from TRBV12-3 or TRBV12-4 and TRBJ2-7, with 7 nucleotides matching TRBD1. The TCR was taken from a male patient between 5 and 17 years old who had a stem cell transplant for acute lymphoblastic leukemia, so the T cells may come from the graft donor. The sample in question was PBMCs, mostly from graft donor cells, obtained 180 days after TCRalphabeta/CD19-depleted stem cell transplant. For the CDR3, the DNA is TGTGCCAGCAGTTCCGGACAGGTTTACGAGCAGTACTTC. Amino acid sequence: CASSSGQVYEQYF.